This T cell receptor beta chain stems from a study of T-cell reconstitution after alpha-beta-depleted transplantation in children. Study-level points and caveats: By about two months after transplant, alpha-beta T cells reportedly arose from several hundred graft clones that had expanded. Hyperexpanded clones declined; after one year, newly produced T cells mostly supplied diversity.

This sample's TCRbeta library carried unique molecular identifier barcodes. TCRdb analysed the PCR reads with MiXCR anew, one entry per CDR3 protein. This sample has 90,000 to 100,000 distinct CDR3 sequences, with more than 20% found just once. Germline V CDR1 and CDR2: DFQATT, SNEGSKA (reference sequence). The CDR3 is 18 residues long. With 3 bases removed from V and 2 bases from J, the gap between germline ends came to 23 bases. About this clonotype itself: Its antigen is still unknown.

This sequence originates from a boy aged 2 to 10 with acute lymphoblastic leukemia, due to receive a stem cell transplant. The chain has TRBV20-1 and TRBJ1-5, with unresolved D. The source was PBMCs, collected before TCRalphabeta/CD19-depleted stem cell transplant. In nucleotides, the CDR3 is TGCAGTGCTAGGAACGAGCTGGTCTCCTTAGGTGGCAATCAGCCCCAGCATTTT. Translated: CSARNELVSLGGNQPQHF.